The sequence of this T cell receptor beta chain was determined in a study of shared clonotypes between healthy human individuals. Study-wide points: The small donor group covered limited genetic and exposure diversity. Collection of samples was limited to blood; tissue repertoires likely differ.

On this clone itself: Its antigen is currently unknown.

The table came from immunoSEQ multiplex PCR; TCRdb's copy has only in-frame clones and leaves some out. This table holds about 2.3 million clones, 85% to 95% found once. V lost 4 bases and J 0 bases, leaving 19 bases between the germline ends. This CDR3 has 18 amino acids. The V gene's germline CDR1 is MNHEY and CDR2 SMNVEV (reference sequence). The TCR was taken from a man between 18 and 35 years old in good health. Some clones in this sample may be carry-over from other donors' samples. V usage is TRBV27 and J usage is TRBJ1-5; D might be TRBD1 (6 bases). The sample comprised naive CD4+ T cells from PBMCs. Stated subset: CD45RA+ positively selected. This CDR3 reads CASSSRGGGGYSNQPQHF. The CDR3 bases are TGTGCCAGCAGTTCCCGAGGAGGGGGGGGATATAGCAATCAGCCCCAGCATTTT.